This TCR beta chain is drawn from a study of radiotherapy plus CTLA-4 blockade in lung cancer. Germline values: CDR1 SGHNT, CDR2 YYREEE (reference sequence). This CDR3 contains 13 residues. V was clipped by 4 bases and J by 7 bases; unmatched bases: 8. Method: immunoSEQ multiplex PCR; TCRdb's copy keeps in-frame clones and lacks some. The sample consists of 75,000 to 100,000 clones, around 83% of them appearing once. This clonotype was obtained from a human donor with non-small cell lung cancer who had a partial response to radiotherapy plus ipilimumab. The V gene is TRBV5-4, the J gene TRBJ2-7, with 7 bases matching TRBD1. The specimen was peripheral blood, collected from a patient treated with radiotherapy plus ipilimumab. The CDR3 is CASSHDRVGEQYF. The CDR3 coding sequence is TGTGCCAGCAGCCATGACAGGGTAGGTGAGCAGTACTTC.